This T cell receptor (beta chain) stems from a study of cytomegalovirus exposure and HLA in healthy donors (dated by TCRdb to about 2017). For context, the study as a whole: According to an earlier analysis of 550 to 750 of the donors, 150 million to 200 million T cells yielded 90 million to 130 million unique TCR beta sequences and approximately 280 Gb of sequence data. An early release covering 550 to 650 HLA-typed donors comprised approximately 300 gigabases of sequencing data and around 85 million unique TCR sequences. Among the roughly 390 genotyped donors, approximately 81% belonged to the genetic ancestry cluster associated with self-reported Caucasian donors. The study aimed to test whether cataloging public T cell receptors could reveal signatures of past pathogen exposure. The study used immunosequencing to profile the T cell repertoires of approximately 650 subjects and linked those repertoires to cytomegalovirus serostatus. A separate validation cohort of about 110 different subjects was used in addition to the 666-subject first cohort. High-throughput TCR immunosequencing, statistical association of individual TCRs with disease status, and machine learning were combined to predict cytomegalovirus infection status. A later analysis re-analyzed previously published TCR beta repertoires from 500 to 700 donors and added high-resolution HLA genotyping to study TCR occurrence patterns. In the later analysis, no new phenotypic data were used to find candidate immune exposures; instead, reliance was placed on TCR beta sequences and their occurrence across donors. An earlier analysis of approximately 630 of the donors applied high-throughput TCR beta sequencing to assess whether each TCR beta V gene segment acted as functional or pseudogenic. Donor age, sex, ethnicity and CMV serostatus were compiled together with the repertoire data. A later genetic analysis took genome-wide SNP genotypes for about 65% of the 666 donors and used that subset as a discovery cohort. Every discovery cohort repertoire had been produced on one sequencing platform. HLA typing included class I and class II loci at four-digit resolution. The number of donors typed differed by locus, with roughly 629-640 for A, B, C, DRB1 and DQB1, 522 for DQA1, under 610 for DPA1, and approximately 470 for DPB1. A handful of DR-DQ haplotypes were handled as single units for association and clustering because linkage in the cohort was strong. On average, approximately 250,000 unique TCR beta nucleotide sequences were sequenced per donor among 350 to 400 genotyped donors of the cohort, with about 19% of those sequences being non-productive.

The cohort comprised 666 healthy bone marrow donors. At the time of sampling, every cohort member was nominally healthy, though immune exposures that went unrecorded were likely present. The donor tested CMV seropositive, placing the donor among the approximately 290 seropositive members of the cohort. A peripheral blood sample was collected from each donor, and TCR beta sequencing was performed on peripheral blood mononuclear cells. Genomic DNA was extracted from the blood cell samples with the Qiagen DNeasy Blood Extraction Kit. Points on this clone: The specificity of this receptor is unknown. It has no much larger one-base neighbor in the sample; base qualities were not kept.

The library was made by the immunoSEQ multiplex PCR assay. A mixture of 60 forward primers for TCR Vbeta segments and 13 reverse primers for TCR Jbeta segments was used in the multiplex PCR. The CDR3 region of rearranged TCR beta genes was amplified from genomic DNA by a multiplex PCR assay. Amplified TCR beta libraries were sequenced as 87-base-pair reads on the Illumina HiSeq System. Processing in the source paper ran as follows. A later analysis tallied tens of millions of unique TCR beta chains across the 666 repertoires, and around 10 million of those chains were shared by two or more donors. A nearest-neighbor algorithm error-corrected the raw reads and collapsed the reads into unique sequences, merging closely related sequences to remove PCR and sequencing errors. V, D and J gene segments were assigned by aligning CDR3 sequences to IMGT reference sequences. For a sequence to be retained, a match of at least six nucleotides to both a V gene segment and a J gene segment was required. Rearrangements were classified as productive when the CDR3 lacked stop codons and remained in frame with V and J, and all other rearrangements were classified as non-productive. CDR3 was defined by IMGT convention, running from the second conserved V-encoded cysteine to the conserved J-encoded phenylalanine. The earlier analysis of a few hundred of the donors excluded any sequence lacking an unambiguous match to a single V gene segment. In an earlier analysis of a few hundred of the donors, V segments were called functional above 56.7% productive rearrangements and were called segregating when the between-donor standard deviation exceeded 5%. A statistical classification framework was developed to diagnose cytomegalovirus status using the catalog of TCR beta chain sequences. In a later analysis, TCR nucleotide sequences were compared against IMGT/GENE-DB human TR gene sequences so that V and J genes could be assigned. Using the TCRdist pipeline, a later analysis assigned CDR3 sequences along with most-parsimonious VDJ recombination scenarios. In a later analysis, each TCR beta chain was defined by its CDR3 amino acid sequence together with its V-gene family, and reads without a unique V-gene family were excluded. A later analysis removed 592 highly shared, low-generation-probability nucleotide sequences to deal with suspected cross-contamination and a sequencing artifact. In a later analysis, a clonal expansion index was calculated for each public chain from normalized within-repertoire ranks of inferred template counts. A later analysis computed generation probabilities with a VDJ recombination model fitted to out-of-frame rearrangements, and checked the results against IGoR. In a later analysis, hypergeometric tests were used to score TCR-TCR, TCR-HLA and TCR-CMV co-occurrence, with a repertoire-size bias correction applied to TCR pairs. False discovery rates were estimated in a later analysis by permuting HLA or CMV assignments 20 times. In a later analysis, co-occurring TCRs were grouped using DBSCAN, and TCRdist sequence similarity was added for clustering within HLA-allele-positive subsets. For co-occurrence clustering, repertoires with fewer than 30,000 or more than 120,000 public chains were excluded, along with 4 to 6 repertoires with anomalous nucleotide sharing. TCRdb obtained this table from immuneACCESS and retained in-frame rearrangements with V and J assigned. These tables miss some clones; where compared with another copy, unresolved V genes account for less than half of the shortfall, and the remainder is unexplained. V and J calls and clone size are copied from that table; D and trimming were computed from the DNA. Here the sample has 150,000 or so clones; about three quarters occur a single time. Clones ranked in the top ten supply 6.5% to 8.5% of the sample.

Trimming removed 4 bases from V and 0 bases from J; the gene matches leave 2 bases unexplained. The CDR3, cysteine through phenylalanine, is 16 amino acids long. Kept here is only the CDR3 DNA, which spans 48 bases and is read in frame from base 1. Sequences MDHEN (CDR1) and SYDVKM (CDR2) are obtained from the germline V gene. Paper-wide results and their limitations: Because counts were too low, seventeen rarely observed V segments, including chromosome 9 orphons, were excluded from the earlier analysis of fewer than 650 of the donors. According to a later genetic analysis, donors in an Asian-associated ancestry cluster had fewer N-insertions in productive TCRs than the approximately 690-donor mean. Linkage disequilibrium might explain the correlated functional status among segregating V segments, but an unknown experimental factor could not be excluded. The authors suggested that the approach could potentially be extended to other disease states and immunological phenotypes. A group of highly shared sequence variants was considered likely to be a technical artifact of the sequencing pipeline. According to a later analysis, most CMV-associated TCR beta chains appeared to be HLA-restricted, and the HLA associations seemed to be driven largely by CMV exposure. Compared with equally common non-associated chains, HLA-associated TCR beta chains in a later analysis were more clonally expanded and had lower generation probabilities. For the cohort, immune exposure information was limited to CMV serostatus. Because HLA typing was unavailable for some donors at each locus, only the typed subset was used in association tests. Because the 87-base-pair reads could not distinguish some IMGT-functional V segments, including TRBV6-2 and TRBV6-3, those segments were excluded. Three of the identified cytomegalovirus-associated TCR beta chains were confirmed in vitro to be specific for cytomegalovirus antigens. Most TCR sequences were observed very rarely across donors, whereas some public TCRs were present in many individuals. A later analysis reported that several top co-occurrence clusters appeared linked to parvovirus B19, influenza, CMV and Epstein-Barr virus. An association between a missense DCLRE1C variant and V-gene and J-gene trimming of TCR beta chains was found in a later genetic analysis and replicated in an independent cohort. In an earlier analysis of approximately 600 of the donors, most TCR beta V segments were observed in productive rearrangements about 90% or about 30% of the time, broadly matching IMGT annotations. Sequencing depth was assumed to be roughly uniform across donors in the presence/absence analyses, though that assumption may not hold. The classifier was reported to diagnose cytomegalovirus status with high specificity and sensitivity in both the original cohort and the validation cohort. When HLA alleles, especially DR and DQ, strongly co-occurred, TCR associations were difficult to assign to individual alleles. The cohort was sequenced for TCR beta chains only, and without alpha or paired-chain data the features that could be detected were limited. A further reported finding was that TCR beta sequences accurately predicted the HLA-A and HLA-B alleles for most subjects in the first cohort. A later analysis found that TCR association rates varied across HLA loci, with DRB1 alleles showing the most associated TCRs and HLA-C alleles the fewest. A later analysis associated roughly 17,000 TCR beta sequences with specific HLA alleles at a false discovery rate of 0.05. In the study, approximately 160 TCR beta chains were listed as associated with cytomegalovirus.

The chain is encoded by TRBV28 joined to TRBJ2-6; the central 8 bases match TRBD1. The origin of this receptor is a woman between 40 and 55 years old in good health and CMV-seropositive. The source material was PBMCs. CDR3 sequence: CASSSDRASGANVLTF. The DNA sequence is given as TGTGCCAGCAGTTCGGACAGGGCCTCTGGGGCCAACGTCCTGACTTTC.